This T cell receptor beta chain was found in a study of T cell responses to AZD1222 COVID-19 vaccine (dated by TCRdb to the early 2020s). As for the study more broadly: AZD1222 recipients given second doses at about 4 weeks or at about 12 weeks were pooled, since spike-specific TCR depth and breadth were not found to differ between the two schedules. TCR sequencing covered approximately 230 trial participants: approximately 200 given two doses of AZD1222 and approximately 26 given two doses of MenACWY control vaccine. Trial participants were enrolled into age subgroups of 18-55, 56-69 and 70-plus years, which contained 148, 28 and 57 TCR-sequenced participants, respectively. What the authors observed across the whole study: Vaccine-associated CD4 TCRs spanned the whole spike protein, with dominant responses in regions 160-218 and 743-854. Conclusions about previously exposed vaccinees are limited because only six or seven AZD1222 recipients were SARS-CoV-2 seropositive at baseline. Participants were mostly white British, with more females than males. The authors suggested clonal diversity may have been underestimated. Nearly half of unique spike-specific TCRs reportedly recognized epitopes outside regions mutated in the B.1.351 and B.1.1.7 variants. No day 14 peak-response samples were available, so repertoires were characterized only after the peak T cell response. The 56-69-year group was small, and its depth increase did not reach significance, likely because of low power. After two AZD1222 doses, spike-specific TCR breadth and depth were significantly higher than at day 0 and than in MenACWY recipients.

Deletion took 1 base off V and 3 bases off J, with a span of 10 bases between the germline ends. The CDR3 contains 14 residues, cysteine and phenylalanine counted. The retained sequence is limited to the CDR3, 42 bases, with the frame set at the first base. Reading the germline V gene gives CDR1 SGHRS and CDR2 YFSETQ. This clone was seen once. The antigen this receptor binds is unknown. Within one base of it there is no much larger clone, and no base qualities were kept. The intended sense of this specimen's time point label: baseline before first vaccination. Vaccinee samples came from UK trials COV001 and COV002, including a single-blind randomized controlled phase 2/3 trial of AZD1222 (ChAdOx1 nCoV-19) in healthy adults. For TCRbeta chain sequencing, PBMC samples from trial participants were taken at day 0 and at day 28 after the second dose. The CDR3 regions of human TCRbeta chains were subjected to immunosequencing. As for how the authors treated the data: Repertoire TCRs were checked for matches against a reference library of SARS-CoV-2-specific TCRs that had been generated using the MIRA antigen-specificity platform. Breadth meant the fraction of unique TCRs that were SARS-CoV-2-associated, whereas depth meant the fraction of total T cells that were SARS-CoV-2-associated. Using the MIRA data, each spike-specific TCR was assigned both to the spike region to which the TCR was reactive and to a CD4 or CD8 class. Log10-transformed breadth and depth values were compared by one-way ANOVA with Sidak's multiple comparisons tests. As stored in TCRdb, this immuneACCESS dataset retains in-frame rearrangements with V and J assigned. A fraction of the clones does not appear; measured against another copy, unresolved V genes explain less than half of the discrepancy, and the remainder lacks a known reason. V, J and clone size were drawn from that table, and D and trimming were deduced from the DNA. The sample table shows some 60,000 clones, and 70% to 85% are seen once. Of the sample, roughly 20% falls within the top ten clones.

This TCR derives from an adult in good health. The rearranged chain carries TRBV5-1 and TRBJ1-1, with the D gene call left open. The sample consisted of peripheral blood, taken on day 0 of AZD1222 vaccination. The CDR3 in this case is CASSLTVSDTEAFF. The DNA reads as follows: TGCGCCAGCAGCTTGACCGTATCGGACACTGAAGCTTTCTTT.